The following is a T cell receptor (beta chain) sequence with its context. A single count supports this clone. Which antigen it targets is not known. Per-base qualities were not stored, and no clone one base away is much larger. The data belong to a study of blood T cell repertoires in COVID-19 (dated by TCRdb to the early 2020s). Study-wide context: Samples from collaborators originated in the United States, Italy and Spain and spanned both the acute and convalescent phases of COVID-19. The material from the prospective study consisted of cDNA or gDNA derived from T cells, B-cell-depleted T cells, or PBMCs. The dataset comprised deeply sampled blood TCRbeta repertoires from subjects exposed to, actively infected with, or recovered from COVID-19. A freely available public database, intended as a resource for researchers studying the immune response to SARS-CoV-2, is where the repertoires were released. Samples were obtained from the ongoing ImmuneRACE study (first 160 participants) and from 1,254 subjects provided by 6 global collaborators. The sample metadata nearly always contained a de-identified subject ID, COVID-19 status, age in years and sex. Where available, HLA class I and class II types were taken from metadata supplied by the sample provider and were not determined by assay-based typing.

Findings and caveats that apply to the study as a whole: The quantity of clinical and demographic metadata differed by source and by participant and was supplied without curation.

Collaborating institutions collected whole blood in K2EDTA tubes following their own protocols. For TCRbeta analysis, collaborator samples were shipped as frozen whole blood, as isolated PBMCs, or as DNA extracted from either sample type. CDR1 and CDR2 are read off the germline V gene as SGHTA and FQGNSA. The CDR3 runs 13 residues from the cysteine to the phenylalanine. Only the CDR3 region is kept as DNA, spanning 39 bases read in frame from base 1. The junction shows trimming of 4 bases on V and 7 bases on J, plus 13 bases between the germline ends. The immunoSEQ Assay, a bias-controlled multiplex PCR, was used to amplify TCRbeta CDR3 regions from genomic DNA. Per the source publication's procedure: The number of nucleated cells in each sample was estimated from the amplification of reference gene primers within the assay. To quantify the absolute abundance of each unique TCRbeta CDR3 rearrangement, sequence reads were collapsed and filtered. Productive Simpson clonality was computed per sample as the square root of Simpson's diversity index over productive rearrangements. TCRdb retrieved this table from immuneACCESS and kept in-frame rearrangements only. Not all clones are present; in checked studies, unresolved V genes account for under half, and no reason is known for the remainder. V and J calls and clone size are given by that table; D and trimming were obtained from the DNA. The sample records about 120,000 clones, around four fifths of which are singletons. 7.5% of the sample rests with the top ten.

Material: peripheral blood. The rearrangement joined TRBV7-2 to TRBJ1-1, with TRBD1 perhaps the D gene, on 5 matching bases. The receptor was isolated from a man aged 70-80 years with active or convalescent COVID-19. The CDR3 protein: CASSSRQTFEAFF. The DNA sequence follows: TGTGCCAGCAGCTCGAGACAGACTTTTGAAGCTTTCTTT.